This T cell receptor (beta chain) came from a study of identifying expanded T cells in peripheral blood. Regarding the study as a whole: Clone count variance between roughly 2-week samples rose with total template count. Differentially abundant clones: roughly 1.3 between replicates, 16.4 at around 14 days, roughly 18 at four.

Trimming took 5 bases from V and 1 from J; bases not matched to a gene: 3. The CDR3 sequence is 15 residues long. From germline, CDR1 is LNHNV and CDR2 YYDKDF (reference sequence). Notes on this clone: Antigen: not known.

During the collection period, no donor immune events like infections were recorded. This table comes from immunoSEQ multiplex PCR, and its TCRdb copy is limited to in-frame clones, with some not included. The sample carries fewer than 85,000 clones, 70% to 90% recorded once. The clonotype originates from a person aged 18 to 75 in good health. The specimen sequenced was blood. The rearrangement links TRBV15 to TRBJ2-3; 10 nucleotides match TRBD2. The CDR3 nucleotides are TGTGCCACCAGCCTTGGACTAGCGGGCACAGATACGCAGTATTTT. This translates into CATSLGLAGTDTQYF. Together with reference TRBV15 and TRBJ2-3, the CDR3 gives the full variable domain: DAMVIQNPRYQVTQFGKPVTLSCSQTLNHNVMYWYQQKSSQAPKLLFHYYDKDFNNEADTPDNFQSRRPNTSFCFLDIRSPGLGDTAMYLCATSLGLAGTDTQYFGPGTRLTVL.